Following are 29 T cell receptor beta chains from one sample sequenced in a study of radiotherapy plus CTLA-4 blockade in lung cancer listed by TCRdb under 2018. Library creation used the immunoSEQ multiplex PCR assay. TCRdb carries this immuneACCESS record with in-frame sequences only. Its versions omit some clonotypes, under half of them owing to an unresolved V gene in the studies checked, with the rest unexplained. The sample yields about 53,000 clones; roughly 86% were counted once. In total, the top ten clones hold approximately 4.8% of the sample. Sequenced here: peripheral blood, sampled from a patient treated with radiotherapy plus ipilimumab. These receptors all stem from a human donor with non-small cell lung cancer whose response to radiotherapy plus ipilimumab could not be evaluated.

This clone was counted only a few times. The chain couples TRBV7-9 to TRBJ2-3, with a weak D call TRBD1 (6 bases). Deletions cut 5 bases from V and 2 bases from J, with 14 bases between. The CDR3 totals 15 residues. Looked up from germline, CDR1 is SEHNR and CDR2 is FQNEAQ (reference sequence). CDR3 DNA sequence: TGTGCCAGCAGCCCTTCTGGGGGCGTCACAGATACGCAGTATTTT. Translating gives CASSPSGGVTDTQYF.

Worth noting for this clone: This specimen includes other DNA sequences encoding the same CDR3. The chain uses TRBV7-8 and TRBJ2-7; TRBD2 might be the D (6 bases). Per the germline V gene, CDR1 is SGHVS and CDR2 is FQNEAQ. This CDR3 spans 14 amino acids. The V end was cut by 5 bases, the J end by 5 bases, with 16 bases between. The CDR3 here is CASSPRGGADEQYF. The CDR3 DNA sequence: TGTGCCAGCAGCCCCCGTGGAGGGGCTGACGAGCAGTACTTC.

In the case of this clone: Within the sample, other DNA sequences also encode this same CDR3. This sequence joins TRBV18 and TRBJ2-1; 7 nucleotides agree with TRBD2. Germline V gene sequence: CDR1 KGHSH, CDR2 LQKENI. The junction had 0 bases not matched to a gene; V was cut back by 1 base and J by 0 bases. The CDR3 runs to 15 residues. The CDR3 reads CASSPLAGSYNEQFF. The CDR3 DNA follows: TGTGCCAGCTCACCACTAGCGGGCTCCTACAATGAGCAGTTCTTC.

As regards this clone: Other DNA sequences in this sample translate to the same CDR3. This rearrangement joins TRBV15 to TRBJ1-2; 9 positions agree with TRBD1. V trimming: 2 bases; J trimming: 4 bases; junction bases outside the gene matches: 8. CDR1 is LNHNV and CDR2 is YYDKDF in the germline V gene (reference sequence). CDR3 size: 16 residues. The CDR3 sequence is CATSRLPTGGAYGYTF. The CDR3 coding sequence is TGTGCCACCAGCAGATTGCCAACAGGGGGCGCCTATGGCTACACCTTC.

This clone has just one count. V usage is TRBV5-1 and J usage is TRBJ1-5; the match to TRBD1 covers 12 bases. J was trimmed by 5 bases and V by 4 bases; bases with no gene match: 7. Germline V gene lookup returns CDR1 SGHRS and CDR2 YFSETQ. This CDR3 spans 16 amino acids. The CDR3 region is CASSPGTGGLYQPQHF. CDR3 coding DNA: TGCGCCAGCAGCCCCGGGACAGGGGGCTTGTATCAGCCCCAGCATTTT.

The V and J genes are TRBV28 and TRBJ1-3, with 7 bases matching TRBD1. The V gene end was trimmed by 6 bases and the J gene end by 2 bases; junction bases not matched to a gene: 4. Germline loops: CDR1 MDHEN, CDR2 SYDVKM. This CDR3 has 14 amino acids. DNA of the CDR3: TGTGCCAGCAGAAGGGGGCAGGCTGGAAACACCATATATTTT. As protein: CASRRGQAGNTIYF.

V usage is TRBV7-8 and J usage is TRBJ2-1; D is perhaps TRBD1 (5 bases). CDR1 and CDR2 (germline): SGHVS, FQNEAQ. Trimming removed 3 bases at V and 6 bases at J, with 21 bases between. CDR3 length equals 17 residues. CDR3 in DNA: TGTGCCAGCAGCTTGTTCGTGGCGACAGAACGAGGCAATGAGCAGTTCTTC. It encodes CASSLFVATERGNEQFF.

This chain connects TRBV28 to TRBJ2-7, with D perhaps matching TRBD2 (5 bases). From germline, CDR1 is MDHEN and CDR2 SYDVKM. The CDR3 contains 17 residues. The V end was cut by 5 bases, the J end by 4 bases, with 24 bases between. In DNA, the CDR3 is TGTGCCAGCAGTCCTTACGACTTCCAAGGGCTAGCTTACGAGCAGTACTTC. Its translation: CASSPYDFQGLAYEQYF.

This chain links TRBV27 with TRBJ2-5; 12 bases line up with TRBD1. The J call may be mistaken, given a closer DNA end match to TRBJ2-7. Germline V gene lookup returns CDR1 MNHEY and CDR2 SMNVEV (reference sequence). This CDR3 comprises 16 residues. CDR3 in DNA: TGTGCCAGCAGTATCCTCCGGGACAGGGGGCCCCACGAGCAGTACTTC. This translates into CASSILRDRGPHEQYF.

The V call is TRBV28, the J call TRBJ2-5; the match to TRBD1 covers 9 bases. The CDR3 length is 15 residues. CDR1 and CDR2 (germline): MDHEN, SYDVKM. Losses at the gene ends were 6 bases for V and 1 base for J; bases not matched to a gene: 6. The DNA for the CDR3 is TGTGCCAGCAGGGCTAGGACAGGGGTCCAAGAGACCCAGTACTTC. Its protein product is CASRARTGVQETQYF.

DNA of the CDR3: TGTGCCAGCATCACGGAGACCGGGGAGCTGTTTTTT. This sequence encodes CASITETGELFF. The genes are TRBV7-2 and TRBJ2-2, with D hard to call. This CDR3 contains 12 residues. V shed 7 bases and J shed 5 bases, with 8 bases lying between them. The germline CDR1 and CDR2 sequences are SGHTA and FQGNSA.

This rearrangement joins TRBV19 to TRBJ1-5, with a possible D match to TRBD1 (6 bases). CDR1 and CDR2 (germline): LNHDA, SQIVND (reference sequence). The V end was cut by 4 bases, the J end by 0 bases, with 13 bases between. The CDR3 totals 16 residues. CDR3 sequence reads: CASSRGQWNSNQPQHF. The CDR3 DNA reads as TGTGCCAGTAGTAGGGGACAATGGAATAGCAATCAGCCCCAGCATTTT.

This clone was seen only once. V is TRBV27 and J is TRBJ2-4; D may be TRBD1 (6 bases). V gave up 5 bases and J gave up 5 bases, with 16 bases separating them. Germline V gene sequence: CDR1 MNHEY, CDR2 SMNVEV (reference sequence). This CDR3 contains 15 residues. The CDR3: CASSLRSGAENIQYF. In nucleotides, the CDR3 is TGTGCCAGCAGTCTTCGATCAGGGGCCGAAAACATTCAGTACTTC.

This chain joins TRBV7-8 and TRBJ2-7; D is possibly TRBD2 (6 bases). Germline V CDR1 and CDR2: SGHVS, FQNEAQ. The CDR3 extends over 14 amino acids. Trimming shortened V by 1 base and J by 5 bases, and 12 bases separated the two germline ends. As DNA, the CDR3 is TGTGCCAGCAGCTTAGTGGAGGGGTCCCACGAGCAGTACTTC. The encoded protein is CASSLVEGSHEQYF.

CDR3 in amino acids: CASTTQGAITEAFF. The CDR3 DNA sequence: TGTGCCAGTACGACCCAGGGGGCTATCACTGAAGCTTTCTTT. This chain connects TRBV19 to TRBJ1-1; 8 nucleotides agree with TRBD1. V lost 7 bases, J lost 4 bases, and 8 bases stayed unmatched. The CDR3 is 14 residues long. CDR1 is LNHDA, CDR2 SQIVND, per germline (reference sequence).

The rearrangement links TRBV2 to TRBJ2-5; 7 positions agree with TRBD1. CDR3 size: 15 residues. CDR1 and CDR2 from the germline V gene are SNHLY and FYNNEI. Losses at the gene ends were 6 bases for V and 4 bases for J; bases not matched to a gene: 11. The CDR3 coding sequence is TGTGCCAGCAGAAAAGGGACAGACCGTGTAGAGACCCAGTACTTC. Encoded protein: CASRKGTDRVETQYF.

The chain combines TRBV9 with TRBJ2-1; D might be TRBD2 (6 bases). Trimming removed 0 bases from V and 7 bases from J, with 11 bases in between. This CDR3 is built from 14 residues. From germline, CDR1 is SGDLS and CDR2 YYNGEE. The CDR3 reads CASSVELARNEQFF. DNA for the CDR3: TGTGCCAGCAGCGTAGAACTAGCTCGAAATGAGCAGTTCTTC.

This chain links TRBV6-4 with TRBJ2-7; tentative D call: TRBD2 (6 bases). CDR3 length equals 16 residues. V lost 2 bases and J 2 bases, leaving 16 bases between the germline ends. Germline CDR1 and CDR2: MRHNA and SNTAGT. CDR3 loop: CASSDLFGRWAYEQYF. CDR3 nucleotide sequence: TGTGCCAGCAGTGACCTGTTTGGGAGGTGGGCCTACGAGCAGTACTTC.

This clone came up a few times. V and J are TRBV10-3 and TRBJ1-1, with 7 bases that match TRBD1. Per the germline V gene, CDR1 is ENHRY and CDR2 is SYGVKD. CDR3 size: 14 residues. Trimming cost V 7 bases and J 4 bases; bases outside gene matches: 9. CDR3 residues: CAITPQGVGTEAFF. The DNA for the CDR3 is TGTGCCATCACCCCCCAGGGGGTCGGCACTGAAGCTTTCTTT.

The chain employs TRBV4-1 and TRBJ1-2; D is unresolved. Germline V gene sequence: CDR1 MGHRA, CDR2 YSYEKL. Trimming shortened V by 3 bases and J by 1 base, and 6 bases separated the two germline ends. The CDR3 sequence is 13 residues long. In DNA, the CDR3 is TGCGCCAGCAGCCAGGCGGGTAACTATGGCTACACCTTC. This encodes CASSQAGNYGYTF.

J is TRBJ2-1 and V is TRBV6-6, with D maybe TRBD1 (6 bases). CDR1 MNHNY and CDR2 SVGAGI come from the germline V gene (reference sequence). V lost 10 bases and J lost 0, with 10 bases in between. This CDR3 spans 13 amino acids. CDR3 DNA sequence: TGTGCCACCAAGGACAGCTCCTACAATGAGCAGTTCTTC. Translating it yields CATKDSSYNEQFF.

A single count supports this clone. The gene calls are TRBV19 and TRBJ2-7, with D tentatively TRBD1 (5 bases). Deletions cut 2 bases from V and 4 bases from J, with 12 bases between. Germline CDR1 is LNHDA and CDR2 is SQIVND (reference sequence). There are 14 residues in the CDR3. CDR3: CASSIPDRPYEQYF. The CDR3, as DNA: TGTGCCAGTAGTATACCCGACAGACCTTACGAGCAGTACTTC.

The rearrangement links TRBV7-6 to TRBJ2-7, with D maybe TRBD1 (6 bases). Germline CDR1 SGHVS, CDR2 FNYEAQ. The CDR3 has 13 residues. V shed 5 bases and J shed 0 bases, with 8 bases lying between them. This CDR3 is CASSRQASYEQYF. The CDR3 DNA sequence: TGTGCCAGCAGCCGACAGGCCTCCTACGAGCAGTACTTC.

This chain connects TRBV28 to TRBJ1-3; no definite D call. The ends were cut back, 2 bases at V and 0 bases at J, with 8 bases in the middle. The CDR3 loop spans 15 amino acids. The germline CDR1 and CDR2 sequences are MDHEN and SYDVKM. The CDR3 DNA reads as TGTGCCAGCAGTTTAAGCGCGGGCTCTGGAAACACCATATATTTT. Amino acid sequence: CASSLSAGSGNTIYF. Filled out from reference TRBV28 and TRBJ1-3, the complete variable domain reads DVKVTQSSRYLVKRTGEKVFLECVQDMDHENMFWYRQDPGLGLRLIYFSYDVKMKEKGDIPEGYSVSREKKERFSLILESASTNQTSMYLCASSLSAGSGNTIYFGEGSWLTVV.

This clone turned up a few times. The rearrangement uses TRBV9 and TRBJ2-2; D is uncertain. V shed 0 bases and J shed 5 bases, with 5 bases lying between them. CDR1 is SGDLS, CDR2 YYNGEE, per germline. The CDR3 contains 13 residues. This CDR3 is CASSVAPTGELFF. The DNA of the CDR3 is TGTGCCAGCAGCGTAGCTCCTACCGGGGAGCTGTTTTTT. Filled out from reference TRBV9 and TRBJ2-2, the complete variable domain reads DSGVTQTPKHLITATGQRVTLRCSPRSGDLSVYWYQQSLDQGLQFLIQYYNGEERAKGNILERFSAQQFPDLHSELNLSSLELGDSALYFCASSVAPTGELFFGEGSRLTVL.

In its sample, this clone was seen a few times. This rearrangement joins TRBV4-2 to TRBJ2-1; the D gene is possibly TRBD2 (6 bases). The V and J ends lost 1 base and 13 bases respectively, with 11 bases between them. The CDR3 is 12 amino acids. Germline V gene sequence: CDR1 LGHNA, CDR2 YNFKEQ. CDR3 DNA: TGTGCCAGCAGCCAAGGCGGAGGGGCTCAGTTCTTC. This codes for CASSQGGGAQFF.

The chain links TRBV25-1 to TRBJ2-5; perhaps TRBD1 as D (6 bases). V shed 2 bases and J shed 5 bases, with 9 bases lying between them. Germline CDR1 MGHDK, CDR2 SYGVNS. The CDR3 runs 13 residues. CDR3 coding DNA: TGTGCCAGCAGTGAACCAGGGGTGGAGACCCAGTACTTC. Protein sequence: CASSEPGVETQYF.

The V and J genes are TRBV5-4 and TRBJ1-1; 9 bases line up with TRBD1. Germline V CDR1 and CDR2: SGHNT, YYREEE (reference sequence). Unmatched junction bases numbered 11, after V lost 4 bases and J lost 1 base. This CDR3 contains 17 residues. CDR3 in DNA: TGTGCCAGCAGCGGCAACAGGGGGCGCGGGGGGAACACTGAAGCTTTCTTT. As protein: CASSGNRGRGGNTEAFF.

J is TRBJ2-2 and V is TRBV5-6; 9 bases are shared with TRBD1. This CDR3 spans 17 amino acids. V shed 1 base and J 4 bases; nucleotides not matched to a gene: 8. The germline gives CDR1 SGHDT, CDR2 YYEEEE. The CDR3 DNA reads as TGTGCCAGCAGCTTGACACAGGGGGCCGATAGCACCGGGGAGCTGTTTTTT. This translates into CASSLTQGADSTGELFF. Full variable domain (missing parts from reference TRBV5-6 and TRBJ2-2): DAGVTQSPTHLIKTRGQQVTLRCSPKSGHDTVSWYQQALGQGPQFIFQYYEEEERQRGNFPDRFSGHQFPNYSSELNVNALLLGDSALYLCASSLTQGADSTGELFFGEGSRLTVL.